This T cell receptor beta chain is drawn from a study of control samples from healthy donors and cancer patients (dated by TCRdb to 2018 to 2021). The CDR3, cysteine through phenylalanine, is 13 amino acids long. The retained sequence is limited to the CDR3, 39 bases, with the frame set at the first base. CDR1 and CDR2 (MNHEY, SVGEGT) derive from the germline V gene. V is pared back by 2 bases and J by 3 bases, with 7 bases lying between the germline termini. Receptor amplification or capture employed the immunoSEQ multiplex PCR assay. TCRdb took this table from immuneACCESS and kept in-frame rearrangements with V and J called. Such tables lack part of the clones; where checked against another copy, unresolved V genes explain under half of the gap, and the rest is unexplained. The sample yields 150,000 or so clones; roughly 88% were counted once. Jointly, the top ten make up more than 1.5% of the sample.

In the case of this clone: The antigen this receptor binds is unknown. Nothing much larger sits one base from this clone, and base qualities are not available.

This receptor chain uses TRBV6-2 or TRBV6-3 and TRBJ2-5, with the D gene call left open. Sequenced sample: blood. The clonotype was recovered from a man between 18 and 29 years old in good health. The DNA reads TGTGCCAGCAGTTACGGCGGAGAAGAGACCCAGTACTTC. It translates to CASSYGGEETQYF.